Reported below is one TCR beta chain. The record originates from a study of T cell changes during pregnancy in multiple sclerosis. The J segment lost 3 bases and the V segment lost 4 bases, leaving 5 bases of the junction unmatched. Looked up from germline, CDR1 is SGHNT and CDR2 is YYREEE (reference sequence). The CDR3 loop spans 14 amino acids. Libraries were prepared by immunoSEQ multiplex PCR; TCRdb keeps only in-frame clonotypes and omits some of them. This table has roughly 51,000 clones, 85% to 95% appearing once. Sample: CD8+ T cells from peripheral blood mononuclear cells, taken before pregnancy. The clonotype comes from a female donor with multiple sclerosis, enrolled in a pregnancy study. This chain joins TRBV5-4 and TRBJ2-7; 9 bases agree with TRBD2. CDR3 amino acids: CASSPGRGGYEQYF. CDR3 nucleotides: TGTGCCAGCAGCCCCGGGCGGGGGGGCTACGAGCAGTACTTC.